This section outlines one T cell receptor beta chain sequence together with its context. What it binds is unknown. This sample stems from a study of graft-versus-host responses after intestinal transplantation. Study context: Among the recipients, transplants were multivisceral, liver-intestinal, or isolated intestinal. All of the recipients had induction that used anti-thymocyte globulin, then tacrolimus and steroids for about 3 years.

Findings of the study overall: An association linked early post-transplant HvG declines with peak circulating GvH clone levels. Some GvH clones appeared in ileal mucosa or blood before recipient bone marrow.

Only in-frame clones appear in the TCRdb table, and some are missing; sequencing was by immunoSEQ multiplex PCR. The sample comprises over 85,000 clones, less than 95% of which are singletons, and roughly 0.2% rests with the top ten. The CDR3 consists of 15 residues. The germline CDR1 and CDR2 sequences are MNHEY and SVGAGI. V was trimmed by 5 bases and J by 5 bases, leaving 16 bases between them. The chain has TRBV6-5 and TRBJ1-5; D might be TRBD1 (5 bases). This clonotype originated in a human donor who was the organ donor for an intestinal transplant. Sequencing used unstimulated CD4+ T cells sorted from spleen or lymph node cells, obtained before transplant. CDR3: CASSRLGGGDQPQHF. The CDR3 DNA sequence: TGTGCCAGCAGTCGACTGGGGGGAGGCGATCAGCCCCAGCATTTT.